This T cell receptor beta chain was retrieved from a study of immune cell composition in non-small cell lung cancer. Whole-study results and caveats: Overall clonality, unlike maximal tumour-associated clone frequency, did not predict TIL reactivity.

Normal lung sampling was at least 3 cm from the tumour, as distant as possible. Genomic DNA came from frozen unsorted single-cell suspensions. The CDR3 length is 15 residues. Between the trimmed V and J ends, which lost 3 bases and 1 base, there was a span of 10 bases. CDR1 is MDHEN and CDR2 is SYDVKM in the germline V gene. Generated by immunoSEQ multiplex PCR, the TCRdb table keeps only in-frame clones and is missing some. The sample includes about 3,500 clones, 60% to 80% of them seen just once. Of note for this clone: Its target is not known.

This chain uses TRBV28 with TRBJ1-5; tentative D call: TRBD1 (6 bases). Sequencing was performed on non-adjacent lung tissue. This TCR derives from a human donor with non-small cell lung cancer. The CDR3 here is CASSFPDRSNQPQHF. The CDR3 bases are TGTGCCAGCAGTTTCCCCGACAGGAGCAATCAGCCCCAGCATTTT.